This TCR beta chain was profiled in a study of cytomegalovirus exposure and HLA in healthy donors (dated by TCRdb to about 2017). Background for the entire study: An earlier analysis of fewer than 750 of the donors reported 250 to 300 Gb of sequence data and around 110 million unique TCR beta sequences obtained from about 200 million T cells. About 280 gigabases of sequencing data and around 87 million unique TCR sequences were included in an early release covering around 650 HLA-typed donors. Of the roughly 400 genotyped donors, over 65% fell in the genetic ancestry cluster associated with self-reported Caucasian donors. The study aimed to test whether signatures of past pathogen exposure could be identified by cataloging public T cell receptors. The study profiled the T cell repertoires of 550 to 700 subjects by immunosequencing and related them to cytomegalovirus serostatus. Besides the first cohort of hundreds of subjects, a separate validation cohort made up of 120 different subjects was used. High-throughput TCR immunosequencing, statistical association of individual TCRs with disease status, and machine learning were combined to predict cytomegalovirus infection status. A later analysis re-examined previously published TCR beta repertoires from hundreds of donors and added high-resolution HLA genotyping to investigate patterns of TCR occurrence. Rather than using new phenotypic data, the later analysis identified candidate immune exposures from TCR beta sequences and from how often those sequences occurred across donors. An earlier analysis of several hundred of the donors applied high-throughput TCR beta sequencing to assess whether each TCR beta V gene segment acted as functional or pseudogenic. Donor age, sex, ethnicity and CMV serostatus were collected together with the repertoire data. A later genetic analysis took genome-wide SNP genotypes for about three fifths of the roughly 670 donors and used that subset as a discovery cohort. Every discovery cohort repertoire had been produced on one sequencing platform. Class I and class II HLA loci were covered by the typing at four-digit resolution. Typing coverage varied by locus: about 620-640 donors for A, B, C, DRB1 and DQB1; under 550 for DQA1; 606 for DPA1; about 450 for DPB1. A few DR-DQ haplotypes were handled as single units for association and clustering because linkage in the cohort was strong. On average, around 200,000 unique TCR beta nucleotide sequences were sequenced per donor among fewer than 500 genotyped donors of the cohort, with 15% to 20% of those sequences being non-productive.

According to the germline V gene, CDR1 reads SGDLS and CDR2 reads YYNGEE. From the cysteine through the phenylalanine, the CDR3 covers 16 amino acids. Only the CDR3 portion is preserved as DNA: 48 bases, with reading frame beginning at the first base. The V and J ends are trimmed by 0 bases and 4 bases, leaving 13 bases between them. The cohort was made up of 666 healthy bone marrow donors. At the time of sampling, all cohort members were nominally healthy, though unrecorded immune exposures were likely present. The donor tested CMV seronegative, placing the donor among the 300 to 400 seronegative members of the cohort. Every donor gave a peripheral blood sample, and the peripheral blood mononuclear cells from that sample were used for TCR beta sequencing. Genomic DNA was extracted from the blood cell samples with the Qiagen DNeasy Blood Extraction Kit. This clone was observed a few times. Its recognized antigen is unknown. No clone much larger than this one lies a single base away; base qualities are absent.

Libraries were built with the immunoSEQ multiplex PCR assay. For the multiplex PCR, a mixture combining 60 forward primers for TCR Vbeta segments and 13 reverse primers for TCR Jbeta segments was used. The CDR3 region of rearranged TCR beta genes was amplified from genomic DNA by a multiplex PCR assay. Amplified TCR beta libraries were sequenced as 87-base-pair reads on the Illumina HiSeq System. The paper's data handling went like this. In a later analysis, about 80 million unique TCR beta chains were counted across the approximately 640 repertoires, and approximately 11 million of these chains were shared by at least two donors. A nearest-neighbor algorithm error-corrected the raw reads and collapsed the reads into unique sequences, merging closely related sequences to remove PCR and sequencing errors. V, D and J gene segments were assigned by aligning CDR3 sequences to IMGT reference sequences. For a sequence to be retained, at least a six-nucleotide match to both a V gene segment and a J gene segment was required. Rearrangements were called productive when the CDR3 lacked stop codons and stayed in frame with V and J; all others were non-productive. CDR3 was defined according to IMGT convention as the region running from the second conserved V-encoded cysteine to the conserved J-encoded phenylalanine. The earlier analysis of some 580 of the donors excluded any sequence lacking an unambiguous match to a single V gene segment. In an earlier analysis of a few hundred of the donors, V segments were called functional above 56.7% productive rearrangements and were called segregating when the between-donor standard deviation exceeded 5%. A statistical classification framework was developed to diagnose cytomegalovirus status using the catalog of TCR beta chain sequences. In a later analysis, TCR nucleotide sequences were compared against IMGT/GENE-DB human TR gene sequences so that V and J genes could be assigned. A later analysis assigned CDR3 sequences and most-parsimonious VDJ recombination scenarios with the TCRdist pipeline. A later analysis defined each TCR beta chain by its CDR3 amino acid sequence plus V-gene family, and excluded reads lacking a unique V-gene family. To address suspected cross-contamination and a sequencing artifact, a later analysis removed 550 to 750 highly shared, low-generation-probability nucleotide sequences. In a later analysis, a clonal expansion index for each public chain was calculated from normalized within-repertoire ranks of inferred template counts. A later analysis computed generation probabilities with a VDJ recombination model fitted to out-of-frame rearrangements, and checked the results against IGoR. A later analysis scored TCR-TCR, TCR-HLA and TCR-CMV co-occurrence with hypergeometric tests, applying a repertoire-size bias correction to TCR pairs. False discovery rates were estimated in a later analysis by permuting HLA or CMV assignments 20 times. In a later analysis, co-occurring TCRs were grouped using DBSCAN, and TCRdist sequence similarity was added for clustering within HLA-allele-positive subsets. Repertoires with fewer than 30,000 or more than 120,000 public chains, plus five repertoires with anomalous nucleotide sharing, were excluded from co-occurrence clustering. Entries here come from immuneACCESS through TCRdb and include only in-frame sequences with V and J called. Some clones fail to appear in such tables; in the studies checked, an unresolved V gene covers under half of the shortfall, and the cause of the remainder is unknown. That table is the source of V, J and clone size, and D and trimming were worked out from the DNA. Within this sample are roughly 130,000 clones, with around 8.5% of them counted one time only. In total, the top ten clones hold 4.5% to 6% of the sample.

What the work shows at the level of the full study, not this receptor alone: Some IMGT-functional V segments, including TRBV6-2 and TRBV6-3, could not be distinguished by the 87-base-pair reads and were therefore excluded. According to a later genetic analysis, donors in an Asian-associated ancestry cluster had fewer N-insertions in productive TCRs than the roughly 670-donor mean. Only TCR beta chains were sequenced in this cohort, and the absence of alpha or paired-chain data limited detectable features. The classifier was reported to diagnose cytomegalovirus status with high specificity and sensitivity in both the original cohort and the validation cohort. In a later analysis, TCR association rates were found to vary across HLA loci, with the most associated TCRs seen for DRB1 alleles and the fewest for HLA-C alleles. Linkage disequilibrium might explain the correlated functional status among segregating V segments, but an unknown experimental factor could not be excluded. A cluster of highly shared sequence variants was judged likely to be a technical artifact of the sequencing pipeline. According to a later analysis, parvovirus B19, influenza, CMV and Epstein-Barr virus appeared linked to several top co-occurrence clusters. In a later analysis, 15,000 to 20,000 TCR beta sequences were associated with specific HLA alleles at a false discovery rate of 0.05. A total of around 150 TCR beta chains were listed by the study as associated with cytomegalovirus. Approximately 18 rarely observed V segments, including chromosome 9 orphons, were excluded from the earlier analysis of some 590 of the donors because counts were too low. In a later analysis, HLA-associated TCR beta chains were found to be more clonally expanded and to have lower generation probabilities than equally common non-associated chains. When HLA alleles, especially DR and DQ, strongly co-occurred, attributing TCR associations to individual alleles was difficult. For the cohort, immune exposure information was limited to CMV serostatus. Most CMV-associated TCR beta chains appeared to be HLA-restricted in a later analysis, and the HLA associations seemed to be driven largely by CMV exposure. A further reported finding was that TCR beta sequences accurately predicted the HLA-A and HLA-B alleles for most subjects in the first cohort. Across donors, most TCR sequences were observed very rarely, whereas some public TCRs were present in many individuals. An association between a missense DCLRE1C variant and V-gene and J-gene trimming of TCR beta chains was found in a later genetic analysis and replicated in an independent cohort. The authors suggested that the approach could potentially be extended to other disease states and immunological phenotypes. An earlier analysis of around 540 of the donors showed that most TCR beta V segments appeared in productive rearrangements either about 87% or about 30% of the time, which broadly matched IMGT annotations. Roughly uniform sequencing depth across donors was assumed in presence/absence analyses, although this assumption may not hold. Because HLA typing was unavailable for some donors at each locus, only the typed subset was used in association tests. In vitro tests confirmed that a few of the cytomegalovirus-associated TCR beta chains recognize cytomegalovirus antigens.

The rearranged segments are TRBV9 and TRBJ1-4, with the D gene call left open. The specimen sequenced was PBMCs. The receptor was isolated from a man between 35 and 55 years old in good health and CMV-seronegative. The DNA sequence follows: TGTGCCAGCAGCGTAGAAGCGGAATCTCTTAATGAAAAACTGTTTTTT. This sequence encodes CASSVEAESLNEKLFF.